This record looks at one T cell receptor (beta chain) sequence and its context. All sequencing subjects had displayed CD8+CD57+ cell expansion on flow cytometry. Genomic DNA templated the TCR beta VDJ and CDR3 profiling. TCRdb re-called the reads with MiXCR, one entry per CDR3 protein. The table shows about 150,000 distinct CDR3 sequences, with roughly half occurring only once. This specimen comes from a study of CD8+CD57+ T cells in acquired aplastic anemia. The sequenced sample was sorted CD4+, CD8+, or CD8+CD57+ T cells (not recorded which) from PBMCs. The sequence derives from a human donor with aplastic anemia.

The CDR3: CASSETSGGPREDTQYF. Here the CDR3 DNA reads TGTGCCAGCAGTGAAACTAGCGGTGGCCCTCGCGAAGATACGCAGTATTTT. V usage is TRBV25-1 and J usage is TRBJ2-3, with TRBD2 matching 8 bases. Germline V CDR1 and CDR2: MGHDK, SYGVNS. With V trimmed by 2 bases and J by 5 bases, 12 bases remained unmatched. There are 17 residues in the CDR3.